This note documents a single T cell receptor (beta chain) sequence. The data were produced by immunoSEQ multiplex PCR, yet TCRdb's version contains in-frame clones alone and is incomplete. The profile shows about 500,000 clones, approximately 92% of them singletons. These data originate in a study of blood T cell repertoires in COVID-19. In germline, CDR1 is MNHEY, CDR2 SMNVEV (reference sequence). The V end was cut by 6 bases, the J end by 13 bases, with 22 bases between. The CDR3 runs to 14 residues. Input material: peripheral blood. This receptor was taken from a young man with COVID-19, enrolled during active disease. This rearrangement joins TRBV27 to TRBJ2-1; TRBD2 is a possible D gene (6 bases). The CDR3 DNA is TGTGCCAGCAGATTTCGGGGCGGGGTCCCCTACCAGTTCTTC. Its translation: CASRFRGGVPYQFF.